The TCR beta chain under discussion was sequenced for a study of blood T cell repertoires in COVID-19. Libraries were prepared by immunoSEQ multiplex PCR; TCRdb keeps only in-frame clonotypes and omits some of them. The data contain tens of thousands of clones, about 74% of them singletons. Trimming took off 6 bases at V and 3 bases at J, with 13 bases between the two ends. Looked up from germline, CDR1 is SGHDT and CDR2 is YYEEEE. The CDR3 is made up of 15 amino acids. The sample taken for sequencing was peripheral blood. The TCR was taken from a human donor in a cohort sampled during active COVID-19. The chain is built from TRBV5-6 and TRBJ1-6, with a possible D match to TRBD1 (6 bases). CDR3 sequence (DNA): TGTGCCAGCAACATCAGGGGTTTCTATAATTCACCCCTCCACTTT. The encoded protein is CASNIRGFYNSPLHF.